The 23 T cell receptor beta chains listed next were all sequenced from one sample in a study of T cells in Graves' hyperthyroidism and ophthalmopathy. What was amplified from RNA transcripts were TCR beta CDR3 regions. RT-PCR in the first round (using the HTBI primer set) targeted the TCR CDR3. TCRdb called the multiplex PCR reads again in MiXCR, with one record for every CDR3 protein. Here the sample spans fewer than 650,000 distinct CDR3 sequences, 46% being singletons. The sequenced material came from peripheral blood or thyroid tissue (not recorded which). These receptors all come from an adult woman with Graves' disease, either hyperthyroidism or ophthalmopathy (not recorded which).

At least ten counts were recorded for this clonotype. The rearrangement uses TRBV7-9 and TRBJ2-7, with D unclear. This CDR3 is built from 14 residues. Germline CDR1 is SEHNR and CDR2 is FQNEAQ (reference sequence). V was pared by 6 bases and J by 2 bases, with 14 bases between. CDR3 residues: CASSPHSETYEQYF. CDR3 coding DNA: TGTGCCAGCAGTCCTCACTCGGAAACCTACGAGCAGTACTTC.

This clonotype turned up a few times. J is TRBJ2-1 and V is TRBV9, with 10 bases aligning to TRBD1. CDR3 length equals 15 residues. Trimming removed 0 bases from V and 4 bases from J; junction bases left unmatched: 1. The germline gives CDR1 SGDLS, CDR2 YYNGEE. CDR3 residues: CASSVAGQGYNEQFF. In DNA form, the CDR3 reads TGTGCCAGCAGCGTAGCGGGACAGGGGTACAATGAGCAGTTCTTC.

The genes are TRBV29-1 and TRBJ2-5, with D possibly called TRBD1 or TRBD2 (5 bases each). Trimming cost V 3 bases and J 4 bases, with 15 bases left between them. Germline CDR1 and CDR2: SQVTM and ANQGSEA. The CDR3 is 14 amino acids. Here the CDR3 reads CSVDAPQGVETQYF. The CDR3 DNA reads TGCAGCGTTGATGCCCCCCAGGGAGTAGAGACCCAGTACTTC.

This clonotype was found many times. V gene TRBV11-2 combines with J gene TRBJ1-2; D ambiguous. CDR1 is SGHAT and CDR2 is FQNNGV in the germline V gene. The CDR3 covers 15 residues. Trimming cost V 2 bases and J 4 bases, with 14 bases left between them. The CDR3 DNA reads TGTGCCAGCAGCTTAACAAAGGGTCCGGGCTATGGCTACACCTTC. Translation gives CASSLTKGPGYGYTF. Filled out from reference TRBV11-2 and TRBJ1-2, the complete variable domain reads EAGVAQSPRYKIIEKRQSVAFWCNPISGHATLYWYQQILGQGPKLLIQFQNNGVVDDSQLPKDRFSAERLKGVDSTLKIQPAKLEDSAVYLCASSLTKGPGYGYTFGSGTRLTVV.

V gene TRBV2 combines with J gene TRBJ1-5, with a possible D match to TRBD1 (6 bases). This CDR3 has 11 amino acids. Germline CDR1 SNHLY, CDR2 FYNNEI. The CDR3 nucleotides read TGTGACAGTGGGGGCGGTCAGCCCCAGCATTTT. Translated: CDSGGGQPQHF.

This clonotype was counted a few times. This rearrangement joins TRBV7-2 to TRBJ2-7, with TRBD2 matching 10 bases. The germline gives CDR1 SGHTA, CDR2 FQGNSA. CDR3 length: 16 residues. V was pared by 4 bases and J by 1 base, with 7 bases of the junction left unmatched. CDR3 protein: CASSWASGSTSYEQYF. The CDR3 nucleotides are TGTGCCAGCAGCTGGGCTAGCGGGAGTACTTCCTACGAGCAGTACTTC.

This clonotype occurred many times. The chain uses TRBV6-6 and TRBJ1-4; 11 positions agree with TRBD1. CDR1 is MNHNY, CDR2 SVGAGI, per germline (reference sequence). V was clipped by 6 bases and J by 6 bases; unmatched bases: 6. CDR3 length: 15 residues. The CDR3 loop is CASRDAGQGDEKLFF. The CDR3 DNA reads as TGTGCCAGCAGAGACGCGGGACAGGGGGATGAAAAACTGTTTTTT.

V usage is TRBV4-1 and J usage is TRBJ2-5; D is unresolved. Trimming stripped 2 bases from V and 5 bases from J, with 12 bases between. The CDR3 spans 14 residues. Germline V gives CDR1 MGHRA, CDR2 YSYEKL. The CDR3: CASSQSGRWETQYF. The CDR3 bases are TGCGCCAGCAGCCAATCAGGCAGGTGGGAGACCCAGTACTTC.

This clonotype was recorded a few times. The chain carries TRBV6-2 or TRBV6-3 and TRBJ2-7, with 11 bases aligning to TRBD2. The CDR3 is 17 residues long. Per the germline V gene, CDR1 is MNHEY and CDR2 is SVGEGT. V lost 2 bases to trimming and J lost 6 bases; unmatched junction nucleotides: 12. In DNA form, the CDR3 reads TGTGCCAGCAGTTACGAAGTGACTAGCGGGACCCCCGGCGAGCAGTACTTC. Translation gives CASSYEVTSGTPGEQYF.

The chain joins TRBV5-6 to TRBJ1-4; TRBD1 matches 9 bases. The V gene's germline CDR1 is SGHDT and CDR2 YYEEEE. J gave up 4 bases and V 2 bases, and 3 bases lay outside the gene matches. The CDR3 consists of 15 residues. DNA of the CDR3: TGTGCCAGCAGCTTCGACAGGGGGGTTAATGAAAAACTGTTTTTT. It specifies CASSFDRGVNEKLFF.

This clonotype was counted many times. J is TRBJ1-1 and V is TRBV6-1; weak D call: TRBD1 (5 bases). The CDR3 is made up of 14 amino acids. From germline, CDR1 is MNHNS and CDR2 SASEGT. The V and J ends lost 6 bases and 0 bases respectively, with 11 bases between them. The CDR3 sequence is CASSERGLNTEAFF. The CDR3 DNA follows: TGTGCCAGCAGCGAACGGGGGTTGAACACTGAAGCTTTCTTT.

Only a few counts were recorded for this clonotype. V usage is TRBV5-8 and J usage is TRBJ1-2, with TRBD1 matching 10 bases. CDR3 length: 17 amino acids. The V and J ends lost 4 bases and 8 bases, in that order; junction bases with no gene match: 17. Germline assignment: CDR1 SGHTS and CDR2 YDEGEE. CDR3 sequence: CASSNGFTGTGVGGYTF. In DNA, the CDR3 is TGTGCCAGCAGCAACGGTTTTACCGGGACAGGGGTTGGGGGCTACACCTTC.

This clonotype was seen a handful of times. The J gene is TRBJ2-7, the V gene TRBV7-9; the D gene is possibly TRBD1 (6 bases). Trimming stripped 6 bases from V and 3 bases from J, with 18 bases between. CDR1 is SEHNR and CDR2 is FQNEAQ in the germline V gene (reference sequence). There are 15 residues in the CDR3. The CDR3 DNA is TGTGCCAGCAGTTTTCCCGCAGGGGCGAACTACGAGCAGTACTTC. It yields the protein CASSFPAGANYEQYF.

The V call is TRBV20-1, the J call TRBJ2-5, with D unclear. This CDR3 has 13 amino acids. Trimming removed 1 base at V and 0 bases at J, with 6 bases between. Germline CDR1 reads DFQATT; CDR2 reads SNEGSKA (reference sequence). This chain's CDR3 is CSARVVYQETQYF. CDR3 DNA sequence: TGCAGTGCTAGAGTTGTGTACCAAGAGACCCAGTACTTC.

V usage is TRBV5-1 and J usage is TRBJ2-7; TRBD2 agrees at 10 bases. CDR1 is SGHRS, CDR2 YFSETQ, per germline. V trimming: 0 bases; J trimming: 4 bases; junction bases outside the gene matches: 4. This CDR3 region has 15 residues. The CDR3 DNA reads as TGCGCCAGCAGCTTGGACGGACTAGCGGTGTACGAGCAGTACTTC. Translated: CASSLDGLAVYEQYF.

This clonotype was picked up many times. The CDR3 here is CASSGGLYEQYF. The CDR3 DNA follows: TGTGCCAGTAGCGGGGGGCTCTACGAGCAGTACTTC. This rearrangement joins TRBV19 to TRBJ2-7, with D perhaps matching TRBD2 (7 bases). CDR1 and CDR2 (germline): LNHDA, SQIVND (reference sequence). This CDR3 has 12 amino acids. The V gene lost 6 bases and the J gene lost 3 bases, with 9 bases spanning the gap.

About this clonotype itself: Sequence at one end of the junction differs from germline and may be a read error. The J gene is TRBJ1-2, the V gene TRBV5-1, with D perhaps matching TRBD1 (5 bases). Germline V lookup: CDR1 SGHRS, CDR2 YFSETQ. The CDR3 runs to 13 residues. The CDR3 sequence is CASISGWWDGYTF. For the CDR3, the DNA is TGTGCCAGCATCTCAGGGTGGTGGGATGGCTACACCTTC.

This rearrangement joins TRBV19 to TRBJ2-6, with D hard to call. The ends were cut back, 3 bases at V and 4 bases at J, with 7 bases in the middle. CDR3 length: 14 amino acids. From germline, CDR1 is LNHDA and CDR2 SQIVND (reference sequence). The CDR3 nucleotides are TGTGCCAGTAGTATCTATTCCGGGGCCAACGTCCTGACTTTC. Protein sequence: CASSIYSGANVLTF. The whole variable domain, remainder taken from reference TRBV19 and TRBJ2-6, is DGGITQSPKYLFRKEGQNVTLSCEQNLNHDAMYWYRQDPGQGLRLIYYSQIVNDFQKGDIAEGYSVSREKKESFPLTVTSAQKNPTAFYLCASSIYSGANVLTFGAGSRLTVL.

The CDR3 region has the DNA TGCGCCAGCAGCAAAACAGGGGAACAGCCCCAGCATTTT. Its protein is CASSKTGEQPQHF. The V gene is TRBV10-2, the J gene TRBJ1-5; TRBD1 aligns across 7 bases. Per germline, CDR1 WSHSY and CDR2 SAAADI. The CDR3 has 13 residues. V was pared by 6 bases and J by 7 bases, with 6 bases of the junction left unmatched.

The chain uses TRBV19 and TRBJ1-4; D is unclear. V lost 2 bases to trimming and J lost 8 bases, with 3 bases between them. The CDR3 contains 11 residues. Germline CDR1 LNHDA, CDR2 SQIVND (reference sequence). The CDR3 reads CASSIQEKLFF. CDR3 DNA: TGTGCCAGTAGTATACAGGAAAAACTGTTTTTT.

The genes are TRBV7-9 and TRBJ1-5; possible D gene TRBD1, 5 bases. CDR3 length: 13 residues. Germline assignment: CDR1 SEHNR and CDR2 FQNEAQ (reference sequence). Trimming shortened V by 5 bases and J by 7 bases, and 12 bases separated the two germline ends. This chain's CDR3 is CASSIDSRQPQHF. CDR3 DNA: TGTGCCAGCAGCATCGACAGTCGCCAGCCCCAGCATTTT.

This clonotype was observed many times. This CDR3 reads CASSPGPRNRGPNYGYTF. The DNA for the CDR3 is TGTGCCAGCAGCCCGGGGCCCCGTAACAGGGGGCCTAACTATGGCTACACCTTC. The V and J genes are TRBV9 and TRBJ1-2; 9 nucleotides align to TRBD1. CDR1 and CDR2 (germline): SGDLS, YYNGEE. Trimming cost V 4 bases and J 0 bases; bases outside gene matches: 13. This CDR3 spans 18 amino acids.

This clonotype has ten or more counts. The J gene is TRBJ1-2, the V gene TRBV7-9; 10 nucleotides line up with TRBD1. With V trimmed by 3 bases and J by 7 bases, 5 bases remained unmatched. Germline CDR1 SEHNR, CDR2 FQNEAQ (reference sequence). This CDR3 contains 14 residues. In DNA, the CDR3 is TGTGCCAGCAGCTTTGGGGACAGGGGAATTGGCTACACCTTC. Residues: CASSFGDRGIGYTF.